A single sample gave rise to the 18 T cell receptor beta chains below, sequenced in a study of blood T cell repertoires in COVID-19. The method was immunoSEQ multiplex PCR; TCRdb's version includes in-frame clones alone and lacks a portion of them. In the table there are tens of thousands of clones, 88% of which are singletons. Specimen: peripheral blood. Receptors were obtained from a woman in her forties or fifties with active or convalescent COVID-19.

V gene TRBV24-1 combines with J gene TRBJ2-1; 8 nucleotides line up with TRBD1. This CDR3 comprises 14 residues. Losses at the gene ends were 6 bases for V and 5 bases for J; bases not matched to a gene: 5. Germline V gene sequence: CDR1 KGHDR, CDR2 SFDVKD. CDR3 DNA sequence: TGTGCCACCAGTCCCGACAGGGGAAACAATGAGCAGTTCTTC. It yields the protein CATSPDRGNNEQFF.

This rearrangement joins TRBV23-1 to TRBJ2-3, with TRBD1 matching over 8 bases. TRBV23-1 is classed as an ORF, of uncertain function. V trimming: 0 bases; J trimming: 1 base; junction bases outside the gene matches: 3. This CDR3 comprises 16 residues. Here the CDR3 DNA reads TGCGCCAGCAGTCAATCAAAGGGACAGGGCACAGATACGCAGTATTTT. Its protein product is CASSQSKGQGTDTQYF.

The V call is TRBV2, the J call TRBJ1-1; unclear D gene. Germline-derived CDR1 and CDR2 are SNHLY and FYNNEI. This CDR3 has 14 residues. The germline V and J ends were trimmed by 5 bases and 1 base, with 11 bases remaining between them. The DNA for the CDR3 is TGTGCCAGCAGTCCAATCGAGGGGAACACTGAAGCTTTCTTT. It translates to CASSPIEGNTEAFF.

The chain employs TRBV20-1 and TRBJ1-2, with D hard to call. CDR3 length equals 11 residues. In germline, CDR1 is DFQATT, CDR2 SNEGSKA (reference sequence). V lost 4 bases to trimming and J lost 3 bases, with 6 bases between them. CDR3 region: CSATGDYGYTF. The CDR3 DNA reads as TGCAGTGCTACCGGAGACTATGGCTACACCTTC.

This chain links TRBV28 with TRBJ2-5, with D tentatively TRBD2 (6 bases). Trimming cost V 3 bases and J 0 bases, with 11 bases left between them. Germline values: CDR1 MDHEN, CDR2 SYDVKM. The CDR3 is made up of 15 amino acids. The CDR3 DNA reads as TGTGCCAGCAGTTTTGGCGGGACCTACCAAGAGACCCAGTACTTC. Protein product: CASSFGGTYQETQYF.

The chain links TRBV30 to TRBJ1-5, with a possible D match to TRBD1 (6 bases). This CDR3 has 16 amino acids. Germline V gene data show CDR1 as GTSNPN and CDR2 as SVGIG (reference sequence). With 0 bases removed from V and 2 bases from J, the gap between germline ends came to 14 bases. CDR3 DNA sequence: TGTGCCTGGAGTGTGGGGCAGGGGATGGGCAATCAGCCCCAGCATTTT. Its translation: CAWSVGQGMGNQPQHF.

This chain joins TRBV5-1 and TRBJ1-2, with 8 positions matching TRBD1. The CDR3 runs to 13 residues. Germline CDR1 reads SGHRS; CDR2 reads YFSETQ. With V trimmed by 4 bases and J by 6 bases, 5 bases remained unmatched. The CDR3 bases are TGCGCCAGCAGCCCTGGACAGGGAAATGGCTACACCTTC. Protein: CASSPGQGNGYTF.

Concerning this clone: Compared with germline, one end of the junction differs, possibly owing to a read error. V and J are TRBV6-5 and TRBJ1-1; D is unresolved. The CDR3 is 14 amino acids. CDR1 is MNHEY, CDR2 SVGAGI, per germline. The CDR3: CASSYSYSNIEAFF. CDR3 in DNA: TGTGCCAGCAGTTACTCGTACAGCAACATTGAAGCTTTCTTT.

This clone was recorded once. This chain joins TRBV19 and TRBJ2-7; 9 bases match TRBD1. Germline V gives CDR1 LNHDA, CDR2 SQIVND (reference sequence). The CDR3 has 14 residues. V dropped 5 bases and J dropped 4; count of bases not matched to a gene: 6. The CDR3 reads CASSSQGAQYEQYF. Here the CDR3 DNA reads TGTGCCAGTAGTTCACAGGGGGCACAATACGAGCAGTACTTC.

This sequence joins TRBV5-5 and TRBJ2-3; 11 bases fit TRBD2. The CDR3 spans 16 residues. V lost 4 bases, J lost 0 bases, and 4 bases stayed unmatched. The germline gives CDR1 SGHKS, CDR2 YYEKEE (reference sequence). The CDR3 protein is CASSGTSGYSTDTQYF. DNA of the CDR3: TGTGCCAGCAGCGGGACTAGCGGATACAGCACAGATACGCAGTATTTT.

The chain links TRBV30 to TRBJ2-7; 8 bases agree with TRBD2. Losses at the gene ends were 0 bases for V and 6 bases for J; bases not matched to a gene: 13. The CDR3 has 16 residues. CDR1 is GTSNPN and CDR2 is SVGIG in the germline V gene (reference sequence). The CDR3 nucleotides are TGTGCCTGGAGTGTAGGTCTAGCGGGTACCACCGTCGAGCAGTACTTC. It translates to CAWSVGLAGTTVEQYF.

This clone has only a few counts. The gene calls are TRBV10-1 and TRBJ1-1; 8 bases fit TRBD1. Germline CDR1 and CDR2: WNHNN and SYGVQD (reference sequence). The CDR3 sequence is 14 residues long. The V and J ends lost 0 bases and 9 bases, in that order; junction bases with no gene match: 6. The CDR3 nucleotides are TGCGCCAGCAGTGAGTCGATGAGACAGGGGAAAGCTTTCTTT. Translating gives CASSESMRQGKAFF.

The V call is TRBV9, the J call TRBJ2-7, with 9 bases fitting TRBD1. CDR3 length equals 15 residues. The trim removed 4 bases at V and 5 bases at J, leaving 10 bases unmatched. Germline CDR1 and CDR2: SGDLS and YYNGEE. The CDR3 sequence: CASSTGGTGFHEQYF. Written as DNA, the CDR3 is TGTGCCAGCAGCACCGGGGGGACAGGGTTCCACGAGCAGTACTTC.

The CDR3 DNA reads TGTGCCAGCAGCTTATTAACCTATACTTCCACAGATACGCAGTATTTT. Protein product: CASSLLTYTSTDTQYF. The chain carries TRBV7-9 and TRBJ2-3; D is uncertain. V was shortened by 2 bases and J by 2 bases, with 14 bases between the two germline ends. The CDR3 is made up of 16 amino acids. Germline CDR1 reads SEHNR; CDR2 reads FQNEAQ (reference sequence).

The chain links TRBV12-3 or TRBV12-4 to TRBJ2-1; D may be TRBD1 (6 bases). The CDR3 extends over 13 amino acids. With 3 bases removed from V and 4 bases from J, the gap between germline ends came to 7 bases. CDR3 sequence: CASSFGQYNEQFF. The CDR3 nucleotides read TGTGCCAGCAGTTTCGGACAGTACAATGAGCAGTTCTTC.

The chain has TRBV5-4 and TRBJ2-4, with a tentative D call TRBD1 (6 bases). This CDR3 has 17 amino acids. Germline V gene lookup returns CDR1 SGHNT and CDR2 YYREEE (reference sequence). V lost 2 bases and J lost 0, with 15 bases in between. CDR3 DNA sequence: TGTGCCAGCAGCTTACAGGGACGAGGATTAGCCAAAAACATTCAGTACTTC. Translating it yields CASSLQGRGLAKNIQYF.

The chain is built from TRBV2 and TRBJ2-5; maybe TRBD2 (6 bases). The CDR3 contains 14 residues. The V end lost 5 bases, the J end lost 2 bases, and 12 bases lay between the germline ends. Per germline, CDR1 SNHLY and CDR2 FYNNEI. The CDR3 reads CASSSNSGQETQYF. The CDR3 DNA is TGTGCCAGCAGTTCTAATAGCGGACAAGAGACCCAGTACTTC.

The rearrangement links TRBV6-2 or TRBV6-3 to TRBJ2-7, with 8 nucleotides matching TRBD1. V was clipped by 1 base and J by 5 bases; unmatched bases: 7. Germline CDR1 reads MNHEY; CDR2 reads SVGEGT. CDR3 length: 15 residues. The CDR3 protein is CASSYLDRALHEQYF. For the CDR3, the DNA is TGTGCCAGCAGTTACTTGGACAGGGCGCTTCACGAGCAGTACTTC.